Listed here is a single TCR beta chain. Its cognate antigen is unknown. Trimming cost V 4 bases and J 0 bases, with 13 bases left between them. The CDR3 is 15 residues long. Per the germline V gene, CDR1 is SGHRS and CDR2 is YFSETQ. The sample is drawn from a study of OX40 agonist ivuxolimab in advanced cancers. Study information: People in dose escalation had one of these cancers: hepatocellular carcinoma, melanoma, renal cell or head and neck cancer. Having had anti-PD-1, anti-PD-L1 or anti-CTLA-4 therapy before was allowed, and about 40% had some. General observations from the study: Still undetermined is the antigen specificity of the expanded peripheral T cells.

The assay was immunoSEQ multiplex PCR, and TCRdb's table has in-frame clones only and misses some. The sample holds approximately 57,000 clones, approximately 85% seen once. The material sequenced was CD4+ or CD8+ T cells sorted from blood, taken in a trial of the OX40 agonist ivuxolimab. The sequence came from an adult with an advanced solid tumor such as melanoma, head and neck, liver or kidney cancer. This chain joins TRBV5-1 and TRBJ1-1; TRBD1 might be the D (5 bases). CDR3 loop: CASSRRQGMNTEAFF. The CDR3 nucleotides are TGCGCCAGCAGCAGGAGGCAGGGAATGAACACTGAAGCTTTCTTT. The entire variable domain, with the rest obtained from reference TRBV5-1 and TRBJ1-1, is as follows: KAGVTQTPRYLIKTRGQQVTLSCSPISGHRSVSWYQQTPGQGLQFLFEYFSETQRNKGNFPGRFSGRQFSNSRSEMNVSTLELGDSALYLCASSRRQGMNTEAFFGQGTRLTVV.